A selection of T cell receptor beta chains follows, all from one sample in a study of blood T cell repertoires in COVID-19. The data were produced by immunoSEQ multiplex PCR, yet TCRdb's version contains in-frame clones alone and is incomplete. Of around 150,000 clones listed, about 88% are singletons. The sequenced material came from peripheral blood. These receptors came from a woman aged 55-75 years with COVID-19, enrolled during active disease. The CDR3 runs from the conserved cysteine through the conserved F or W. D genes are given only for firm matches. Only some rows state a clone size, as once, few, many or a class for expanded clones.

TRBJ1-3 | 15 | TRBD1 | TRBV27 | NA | CASSRQGAWGNTIYF | TGTGCCAGCAGTCGACAGGGCGCCTGGGGGAACACCATATATTTT
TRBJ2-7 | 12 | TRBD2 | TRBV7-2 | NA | CASSFVGRDQYF | TGTGCCAGCAGCTTTGTCGGGAGGGATCAGTACTTC
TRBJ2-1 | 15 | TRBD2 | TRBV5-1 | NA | CASSLSGGSYNEQFF | TGCGCCAGCAGCTTAAGCGGGGGCTCCTACAATGAGCAGTTCTTC
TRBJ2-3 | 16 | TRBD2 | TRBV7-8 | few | CASSLATAGKGDTQYF | TGTGCCAGCAGCTTAGCGACAGCGGGGAAGGGGGATACGCAGTATTTT
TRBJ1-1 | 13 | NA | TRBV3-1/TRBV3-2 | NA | CASNVRGGTEAFF | TGTGCCAGCAACGTACGCGGGGGCACTGAAGCTTTCTTT
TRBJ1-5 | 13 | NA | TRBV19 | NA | CASSGRDNQPQHF | TGTGCCAGTAGCGGACGGGACAATCAGCCCCAGCATTTT
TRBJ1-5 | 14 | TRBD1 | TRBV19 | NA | CASRKGADNQPQHF | TGTGCCAGTAGGAAGGGGGCCGACAATCAGCCCCAGCATTTT
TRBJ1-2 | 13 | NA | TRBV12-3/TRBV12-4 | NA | CASSLRGNYGYTF | TGTGCCAGCAGCCTCAGGGGTAACTATGGCTACACCTTC
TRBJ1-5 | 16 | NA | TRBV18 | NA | CASSPTGGAGNQPQHF | TGTGCCAGCTCACCCACTGGGGGGGCGGGCAATCAGCCCCAGCATTTT
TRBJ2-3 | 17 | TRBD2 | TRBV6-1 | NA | CASSEAVAGSSTDTQYF | TGTGCCAGCAGTGAAGCGGTAGCGGGGTCTAGCACAGATACGCAGTATTTT
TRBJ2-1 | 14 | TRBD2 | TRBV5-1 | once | CASNLAGANNEQFF | TGCGCCAGCAATCTAGCGGGGGCCAACAATGAGCAGTTCTTC